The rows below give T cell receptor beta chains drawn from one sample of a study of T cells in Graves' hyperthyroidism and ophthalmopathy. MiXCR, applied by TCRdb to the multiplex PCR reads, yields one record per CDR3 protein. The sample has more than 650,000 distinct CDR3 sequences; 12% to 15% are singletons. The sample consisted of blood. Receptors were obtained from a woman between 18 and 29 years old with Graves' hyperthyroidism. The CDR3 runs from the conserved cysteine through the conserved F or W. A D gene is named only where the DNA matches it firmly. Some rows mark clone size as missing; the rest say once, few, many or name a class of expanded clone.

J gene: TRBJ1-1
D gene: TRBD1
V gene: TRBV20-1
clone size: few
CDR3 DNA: TGCAGTGCTAGAAGCCCACAGGGGACTGAAGCTTTCTTT
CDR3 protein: CSARSPQGTEAFF

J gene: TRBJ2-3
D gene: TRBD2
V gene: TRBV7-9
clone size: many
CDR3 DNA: TGTGCCAGCGGTAAAGCGGGAGGTTTCACAGATACGCAGTATTTT
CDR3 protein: CASGKAGGFTDTQYF

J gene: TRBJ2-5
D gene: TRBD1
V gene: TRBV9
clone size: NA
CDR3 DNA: TGTGCCAGCAGCGGGGACAGCCACCGAGAGACCCAGTACTTC
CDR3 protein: CASSGDSHRETQYF

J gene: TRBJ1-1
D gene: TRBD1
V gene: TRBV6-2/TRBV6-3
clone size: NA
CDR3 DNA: TGTGCCAGCAGTTACCCGGACAGGGCAAGCGAATGGAAGAGGATCACTGAAGCTTTCTTT
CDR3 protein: CASSYPDRASEWKRITEAFF

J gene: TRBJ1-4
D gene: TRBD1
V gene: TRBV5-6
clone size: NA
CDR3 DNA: TGTGCCAGCAGCCGTCCCGGGACAGGGGACGATAATGAAAAACTGTTTTTT
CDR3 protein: CASSRPGTGDDNEKLFF

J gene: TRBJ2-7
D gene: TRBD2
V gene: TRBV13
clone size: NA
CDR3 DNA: TGTGCCAGCAGCGCGACTCCTGTGGGAGGGACGGGGGACGAGCAGTACTTC
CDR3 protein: CASSATPVGGTGDEQYF

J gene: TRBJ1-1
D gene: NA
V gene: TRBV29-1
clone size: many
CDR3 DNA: TGCAGCGTTGTAGATATCCCTGAAGCTTTCTTT
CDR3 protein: CSVVDIPEAFF

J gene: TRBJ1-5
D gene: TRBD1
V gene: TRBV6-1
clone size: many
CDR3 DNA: TGTGCCAGCAGTCACGGACAGGGGGGAGGTCAGCCCCAGCATTTT
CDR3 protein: CASSHGQGGGQPQHF

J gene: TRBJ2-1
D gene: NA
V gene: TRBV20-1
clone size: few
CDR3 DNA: TGCAGTGCTCAGTCCGGGTATGAGCAGTTCTTC
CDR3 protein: CSAQSGYEQFF

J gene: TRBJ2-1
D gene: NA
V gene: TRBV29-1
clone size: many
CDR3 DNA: TGCAGCGCCGGTCCCAGGGGGCGATTAGGCGGGAGGAACAATGAGCAGTTCTTC
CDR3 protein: CSAGPRGRLGGRNNEQFF

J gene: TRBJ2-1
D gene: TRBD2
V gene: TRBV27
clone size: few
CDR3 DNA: TGTGCCAGCAGTTCCGGGACTAGCGGGAGACAGGAGCAGTTCTTC
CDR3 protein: CASSSGTSGRQEQFF

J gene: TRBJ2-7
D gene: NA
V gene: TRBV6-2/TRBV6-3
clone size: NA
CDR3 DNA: TGTGCCAGCGTGGACCGACAGAGCTCCTACGAGCAGTACTTC
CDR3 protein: CASVDRQSSYEQYF

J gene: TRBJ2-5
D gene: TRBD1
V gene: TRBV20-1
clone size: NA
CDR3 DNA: TGCAGTGCTAAGGGACAGCCCGCGTGGACCCAGTACTTC
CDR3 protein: CSAKGQPAWTQYF

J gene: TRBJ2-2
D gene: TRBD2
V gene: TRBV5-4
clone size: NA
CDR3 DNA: TGTGCCAGCAAGACTAGCGGGAACACCGGGGAGCTGTTTTTT
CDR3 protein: CASKTSGNTGELFF

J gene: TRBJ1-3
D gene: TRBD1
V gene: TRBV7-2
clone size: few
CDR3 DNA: TGTGCCAGCAGCCCCTACAGGGGGCAAGGAAACACCATATATTTT
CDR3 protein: CASSPYRGQGNTIYF

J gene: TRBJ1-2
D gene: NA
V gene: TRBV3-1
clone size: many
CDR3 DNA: TGTGCCAGCAGCCAAGAAGGCTTGAGGGGCTACACCTTC
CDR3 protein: CASSQEGLRGYTF

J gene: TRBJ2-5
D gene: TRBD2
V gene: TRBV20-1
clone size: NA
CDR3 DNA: TGCAGTGGCGGACTAGCGAATTTTCAGTACTTC
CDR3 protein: CSGGLANFQYF

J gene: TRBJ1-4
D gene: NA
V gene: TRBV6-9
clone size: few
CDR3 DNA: TGTGCCAGCAGTTTCCGTTGGGCGGCCACTAATGAAAAACTGTTTTTT
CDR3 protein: CASSFRWAATNEKLFF

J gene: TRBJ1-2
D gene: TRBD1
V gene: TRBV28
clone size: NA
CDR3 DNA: TGTGCCAGCAGTACAGGGGGCTTTGGCTACACCTTC
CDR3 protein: CASSTGGFGYTF

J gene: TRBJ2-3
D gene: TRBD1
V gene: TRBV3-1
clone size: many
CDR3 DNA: TGTGCCAGCAGCCTAATGGGACAGGGGATCACAGATACGCAGTATTTT
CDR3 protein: CASSLMGQGITDTQYF

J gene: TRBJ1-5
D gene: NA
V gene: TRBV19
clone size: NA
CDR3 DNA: TGTGCCAGTACCCACCGTGGGGGTCAGCCCCAGCATTTT
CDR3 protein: CASTHRGGQPQHF

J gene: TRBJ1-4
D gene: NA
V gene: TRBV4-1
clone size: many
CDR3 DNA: TGCGCCAGCAGCCGGGGGCGGGGACCTAATGAAAAACTGTTTTTT
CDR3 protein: CASSRGRGPNEKLFF

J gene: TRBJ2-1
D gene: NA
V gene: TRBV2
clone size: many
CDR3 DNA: TGTGCCAGCAGTGAAGCCATGAGCTCCTACAATGAGCAGTTCTTC
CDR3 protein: CASSEAMSSYNEQFF

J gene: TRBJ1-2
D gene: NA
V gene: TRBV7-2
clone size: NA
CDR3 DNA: TGTGCCAGCAGCTTAGCGAGGCAGGGAGATCTCTTCACCTTC
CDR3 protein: CASSLARQGDLFTF

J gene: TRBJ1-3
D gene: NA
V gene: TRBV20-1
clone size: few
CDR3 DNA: TGCAGTGCTCGGATTCCTGGAAACACCATATATTTT
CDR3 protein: CSARIPGNTIYF

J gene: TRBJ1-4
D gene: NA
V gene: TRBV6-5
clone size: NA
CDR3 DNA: TGTGCCAGCAGCGACTCAGACACAACTAATGAAAAACTGTTTTTT
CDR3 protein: CASSDSDTTNEKLFF

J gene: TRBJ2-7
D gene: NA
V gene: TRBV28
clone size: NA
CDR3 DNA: TGTGCCAGCAGTTTAGACCCGCCCGAGCAGTACTTC
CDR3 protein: CASSLDPPEQYF

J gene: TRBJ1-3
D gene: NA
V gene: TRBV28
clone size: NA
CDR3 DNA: TGTGCCAGCAGTACGGGACGCCTCTCTGGAAACACCATATATTTT
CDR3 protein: CASSTGRLSGNTIYF

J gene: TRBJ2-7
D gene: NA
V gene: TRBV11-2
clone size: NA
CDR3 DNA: TGTGTCAGCAGCCCAGTGACAAGGTACGAGCAGTACTTC
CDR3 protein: CVSSPVTRYEQYF

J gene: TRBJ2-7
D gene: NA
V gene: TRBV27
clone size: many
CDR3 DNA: TGTGCCAGCAGTGGTAACTTCTACTCCTACGAGCAGTACTTC
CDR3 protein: CASSGNFYSYEQYF

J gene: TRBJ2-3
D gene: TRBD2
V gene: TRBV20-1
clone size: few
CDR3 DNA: TGCAGTGCTAGAGATTGGGCTAGCGGGAGAACAGATACGCAGTATTTT
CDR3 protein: CSARDWASGRTDTQYF

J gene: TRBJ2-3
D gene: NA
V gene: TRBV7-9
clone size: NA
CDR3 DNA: TGTGCCAGCAGCTGGGACTTGTGGACAGATACGCAGTATTTT
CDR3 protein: CASSWDLWTDTQYF

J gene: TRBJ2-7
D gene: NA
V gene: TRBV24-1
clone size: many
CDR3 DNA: TGTGCCACCAGTGTCGAGGTGCTGGTGGTGGGGAACTACGAGCAGTACTTC
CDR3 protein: CATSVEVLVVGNYEQYF

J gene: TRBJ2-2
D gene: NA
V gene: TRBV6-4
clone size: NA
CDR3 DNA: TGTGCCAGCAGTGTTCGATTTGCCGGGGAGCTGTTTTTT
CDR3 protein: CASSVRFAGELFF

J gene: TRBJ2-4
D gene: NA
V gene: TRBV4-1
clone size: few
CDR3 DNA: TGCGCCAGCAGCCAAGGATGGGGCACGGGAATTCAGTACTTC
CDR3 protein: CASSQGWGTGIQYF

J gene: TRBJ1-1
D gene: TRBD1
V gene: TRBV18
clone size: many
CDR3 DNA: TGTGCCAGCTCACGCGGGACAGATCTTATGAACACTGAAGCTTTCTTT
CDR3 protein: CASSRGTDLMNTEAFF

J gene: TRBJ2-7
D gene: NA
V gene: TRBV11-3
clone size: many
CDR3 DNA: TGTGCCAGCAGGGACTTTAGCTCCTACGAGCAGTACTTC
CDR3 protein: CASRDFSSYEQYF

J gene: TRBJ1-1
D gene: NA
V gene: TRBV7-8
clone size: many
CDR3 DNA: TGTGCCAGCAGCTTGGGGAGGGCGCGGGACACTGAAGCTTTCTTT
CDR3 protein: CASSLGRARDTEAFF

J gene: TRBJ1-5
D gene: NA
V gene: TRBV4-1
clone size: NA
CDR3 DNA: TGCGCCAGCAGCCAAGATTGGCCTGGGAGCAATCAGCCCCAGCATTTT
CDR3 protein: CASSQDWPGSNQPQHF

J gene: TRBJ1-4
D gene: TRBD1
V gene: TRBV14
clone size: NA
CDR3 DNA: TGTGCCAGCAGCCAAGACTATAGGAAACAGGGGCAGCCTAATGAAAAACTGTTTTTT
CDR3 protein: CASSQDYRKQGQPNEKLFF

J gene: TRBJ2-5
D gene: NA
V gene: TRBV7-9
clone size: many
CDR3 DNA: TGTGCCAGCAGCCCTAGGGTGGGGCCGTACCAAGAGACCCAGTACTTC
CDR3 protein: CASSPRVGPYQETQYF

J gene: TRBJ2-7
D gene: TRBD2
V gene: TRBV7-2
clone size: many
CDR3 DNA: TGTGCCAGCAGCTTAGGAGGGACTAGCGGGAGGGCCAGGGAGCAGTACTTC
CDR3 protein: CASSLGGTSGRAREQYF

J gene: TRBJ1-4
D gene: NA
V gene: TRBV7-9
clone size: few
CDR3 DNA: TGTGCCAGCAGCTCACGACAGAAGGCTAATGAAAAACTGTTTTTT
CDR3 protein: CASSSRQKANEKLFF

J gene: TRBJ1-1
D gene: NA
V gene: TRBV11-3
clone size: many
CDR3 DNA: TGTGCCAGCAGTCTTAGGACGTTTCCAATGAACACTGAAGCTTTCTTT
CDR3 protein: CASSLRTFPMNTEAFF

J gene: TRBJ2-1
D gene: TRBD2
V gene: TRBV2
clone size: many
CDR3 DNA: TGTGCCAGCAGTGAAAGTCTAGCGGGAGTCCATGAGCAGTTCTTC
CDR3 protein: CASSESLAGVHEQFF